This record concerns one TCR beta chain sequence. Its antigen remains unidentified. The source of the sample is a study of response to subunit inactivated influenza vaccine. One entry per CDR3 protein results from TCRdb running MiXCR on the RT-PCR reads. The profile shows 400,000 to 650,000 distinct CDR3 sequences, approximately 7.3% of them singletons. CDR3 length: 14 residues. With 8 bases clipped from V and 1 base from J, the junction kept 5 bases outside the gene matches. Regarding the study as a whole: With each seasonal influenza vaccination, the authors suggested, few new T cells are recruited.

This receptor was identified in a man aged 50-75 years who received an inactivated influenza vaccine. The starting material was PBMCs from blood, obtained roughly 24 months after vaccination. This chain uses TRBV12-3 or TRBV12-4 with TRBJ2-3, with TRBD2 matching over 8 bases. This CDR3 is CASRKTSGTDTQYF. The CDR3 nucleotides are TGTGCCAGCCGGAAGACTAGCGGCACAGATACGCAGTATTTT.